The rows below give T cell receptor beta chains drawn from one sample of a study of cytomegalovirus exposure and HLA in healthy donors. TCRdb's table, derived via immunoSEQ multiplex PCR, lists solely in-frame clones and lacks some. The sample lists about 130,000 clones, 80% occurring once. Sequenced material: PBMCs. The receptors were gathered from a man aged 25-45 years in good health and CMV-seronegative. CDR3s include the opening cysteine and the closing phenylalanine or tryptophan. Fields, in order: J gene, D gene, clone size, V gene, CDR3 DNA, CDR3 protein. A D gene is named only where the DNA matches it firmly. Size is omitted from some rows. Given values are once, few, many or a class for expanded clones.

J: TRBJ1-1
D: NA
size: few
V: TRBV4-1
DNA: TGCGCCAGCAGCCATGGGCAGAAGAACACTGAAGCTTTCTTT
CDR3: CASSHGQKNTEAFF

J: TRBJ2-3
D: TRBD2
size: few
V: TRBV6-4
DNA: TGTGCCAGCAGCGTAGCGGGAAGTGGCACAGATACGCAGTATTTT
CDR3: CASSVAGSGTDTQYF

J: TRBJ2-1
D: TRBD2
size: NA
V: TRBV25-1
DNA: TGTGCCAGCAGTGAACCCCTAGCGGGAGGTATGGATGAGCAGTTCTTC
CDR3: CASSEPLAGGMDEQFF

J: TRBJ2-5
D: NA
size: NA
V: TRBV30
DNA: TGTGCCTGGAGTGTATACCCTATGCGTGAAGAGACCCAGTACTTC
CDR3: CAWSVYPMREETQYF

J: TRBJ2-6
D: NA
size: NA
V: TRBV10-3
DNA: TGTGCCAGTCGCTCTGGGGCCAACGTCCTGACTTTC
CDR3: CASRSGANVLTF

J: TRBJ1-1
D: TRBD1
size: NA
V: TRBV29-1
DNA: TGCAGCGTCTCCTCACAGGGGGTAACTGAAGCTTTCTTT
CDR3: CSVSSQGVTEAFF

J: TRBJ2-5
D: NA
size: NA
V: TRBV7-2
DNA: TGTGCCAGCAGCTTAGACCTAGGGAGAGAGACCCAGTACTTC
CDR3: CASSLDLGRETQYF

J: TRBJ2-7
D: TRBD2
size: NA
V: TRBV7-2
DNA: TGTGCCAGCAGCTTAGGTGCAGCGGGAGGTTCCTACGAGCAGTACTTC
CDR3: CASSLGAAGGSYEQYF

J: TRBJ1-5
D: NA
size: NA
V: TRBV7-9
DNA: TGTGCCAGCAGCCCCGGTAGGAGCCAGCCCCAGCATTTT
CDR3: CASSPGRSQPQHF

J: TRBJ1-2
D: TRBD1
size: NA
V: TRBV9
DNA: TGTGCCAGCAGCGTGACAGGGGCCAGCTATGGCTACACCTTC
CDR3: CASSVTGASYGYTF

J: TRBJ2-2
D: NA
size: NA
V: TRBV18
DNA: TGTGCCAGCTCCCCCAACAGGTGGATCAACACCGGGGAGCTGTTTTTT
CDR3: CASSPNRWINTGELFF

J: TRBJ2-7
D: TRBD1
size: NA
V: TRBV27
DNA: TGTGCCAGCAGCGCCGGGACAGGGGGTTACGAGCAGTACTTC
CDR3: CASSAGTGGYEQYF

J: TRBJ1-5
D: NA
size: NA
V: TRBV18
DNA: TGTGCCAGCTCACCATATGGGGACGGGAGGGATCAGCCCCAGCATTTT
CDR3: CASSPYGDGRDQPQHF

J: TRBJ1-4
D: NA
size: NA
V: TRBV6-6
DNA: TGTGCCAGCACCGCTGGAGGGACGGAGAATGAAAAACTGTTTTTT
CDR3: CASTAGGTENEKLFF

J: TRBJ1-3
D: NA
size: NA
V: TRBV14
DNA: TGTGCCAGCAGCCAAGATAGAAACACCATATATTTT
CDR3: CASSQDRNTIYF

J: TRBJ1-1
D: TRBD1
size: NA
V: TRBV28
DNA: TGTGCCAGCAGTTTCTTTTCAGGGACAGCTGAAGCTTTCTTT
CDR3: CASSFFSGTAEAFF

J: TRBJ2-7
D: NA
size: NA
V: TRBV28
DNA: TGTGCCAGCACCCCGCCGCGCGGATCCTACGAGCAGTACTTC
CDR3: CASTPPRGSYEQYF

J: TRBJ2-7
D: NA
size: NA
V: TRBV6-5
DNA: TGTGCCAGCAGCAAGACGACAGGCGGCTACGAGCAGTACTTC
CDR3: CASSKTTGGYEQYF

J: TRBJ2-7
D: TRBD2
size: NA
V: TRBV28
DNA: TGTGCCGGTCAAGGACTAGCGGGAGCTAGGGAGCAGTACTTC
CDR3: CAGQGLAGAREQYF

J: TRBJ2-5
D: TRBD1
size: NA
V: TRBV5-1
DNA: TGCGCCAGCAGCTTACAGGGGGTCAACCAAGAGACCCAGTACTTC
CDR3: CASSLQGVNQETQYF

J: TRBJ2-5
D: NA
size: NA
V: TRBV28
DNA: TGTGCCAGCAGTACAGGGATCGAAGAGACCCAGTACTTC
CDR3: CASSTGIEETQYF

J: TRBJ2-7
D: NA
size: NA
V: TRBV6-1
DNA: TGTGCCAGCAGCGAAACCAGCGTGCAGTACTTC
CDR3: CASSETSVQYF

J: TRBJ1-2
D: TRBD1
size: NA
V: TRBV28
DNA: TGTGCCAGCAGTATATCCGGGCGACAGGGTAACTATGGCTACACCTTC
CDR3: CASSISGRQGNYGYTF

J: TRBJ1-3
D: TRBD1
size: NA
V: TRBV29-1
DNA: TGCAGCGTTCAGGACAGGGTGGGCTCTGGAAACACCATATATTTT
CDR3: CSVQDRVGSGNTIYF

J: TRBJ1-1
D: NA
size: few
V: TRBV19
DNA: TGTGCCAGTAGTATCGGAGGGACTATGAACACTGAAGCTTTCTTT
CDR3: CASSIGGTMNTEAFF

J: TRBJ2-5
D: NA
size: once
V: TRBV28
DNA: TGTGCCAGCAGTTCCTCCCAAGTCCCGTCAGGTCACTTC
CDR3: CASSSSQVPSGHF

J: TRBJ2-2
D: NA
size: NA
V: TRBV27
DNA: TGTGCCAGCAGTTTACCAGGGCGCACCGGGGAGCTGTTTTTT
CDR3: CASSLPGRTGELFF

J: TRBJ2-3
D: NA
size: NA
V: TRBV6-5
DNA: TGTGCCAGCAGTTACAGTGCCTTTTCGGCAGATACGCAGTATTTT
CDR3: CASSYSAFSADTQYF

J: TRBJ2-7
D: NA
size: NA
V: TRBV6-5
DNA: TGTGCCAGCAGTCAAACAGGGAACGAGCAGTACTTC
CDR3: CASSQTGNEQYF

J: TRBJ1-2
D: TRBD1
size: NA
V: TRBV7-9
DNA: TGTGCCAGCAGCCCACGGACAGGAACCTATGGCTACACCTTC
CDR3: CASSPRTGTYGYTF

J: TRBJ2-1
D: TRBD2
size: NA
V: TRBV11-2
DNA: TGTGCCAGCAGCTTGGCTAGCGGGTTCAATGAGCAGTTCTTC
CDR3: CASSLASGFNEQFF

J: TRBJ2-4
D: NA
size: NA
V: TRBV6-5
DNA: TGTGCCAGCAGCTGGGGGGACAGTCACTACTTC
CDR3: CASSWGDSHYF

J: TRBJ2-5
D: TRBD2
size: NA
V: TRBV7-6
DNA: TGTGCCAGCAGCTTTAGCGGGGTTCAAGAGACCCAGTACTTC
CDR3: CASSFSGVQETQYF

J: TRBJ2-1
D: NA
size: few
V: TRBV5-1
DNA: TGCGCCAGCAGGACTAGTCGAAGTGAGCAGTTCTTC
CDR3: CASRTSRSEQFF

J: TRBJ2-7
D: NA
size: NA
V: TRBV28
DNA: TGTGCCAGCACCCGGCAGGGGTATGAGCAGTACTTC
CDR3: CASTRQGYEQYF

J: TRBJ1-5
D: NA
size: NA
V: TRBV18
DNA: TGTGCCAGCTCTCTAGACAGCAGCCATCAGCCCCAGCATTTT
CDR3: CASSLDSSHQPQHF

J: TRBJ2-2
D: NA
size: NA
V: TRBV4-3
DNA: TGCGCCAGCAGCCAAGAGCCCCTCACAGGGAGGGAGCTGTTTTTT
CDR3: CASSQEPLTGRELFF